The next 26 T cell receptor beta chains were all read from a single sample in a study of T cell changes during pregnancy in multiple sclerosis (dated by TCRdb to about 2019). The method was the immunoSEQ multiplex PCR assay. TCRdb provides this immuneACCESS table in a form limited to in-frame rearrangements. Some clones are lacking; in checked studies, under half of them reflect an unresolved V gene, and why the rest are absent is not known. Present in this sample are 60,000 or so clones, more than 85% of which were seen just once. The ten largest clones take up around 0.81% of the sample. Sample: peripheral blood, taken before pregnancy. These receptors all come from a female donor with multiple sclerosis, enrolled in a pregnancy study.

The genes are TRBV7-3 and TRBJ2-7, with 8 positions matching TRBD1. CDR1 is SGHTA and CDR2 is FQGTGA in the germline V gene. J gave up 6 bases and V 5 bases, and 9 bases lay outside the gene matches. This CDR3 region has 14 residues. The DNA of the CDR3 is TGTGCCAGCAGCATAATCTTACAGGGGGGCGAGCAGTACTTC. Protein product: CASSIILQGGEQYF.

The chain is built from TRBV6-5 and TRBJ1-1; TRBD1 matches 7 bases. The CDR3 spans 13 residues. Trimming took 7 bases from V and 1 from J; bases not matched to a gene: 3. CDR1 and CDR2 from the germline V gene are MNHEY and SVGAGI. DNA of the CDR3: TGTGCCAGCAACAGGGGTCAGAACACTGAAGCTTTCTTT. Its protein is CASNRGQNTEAFF.

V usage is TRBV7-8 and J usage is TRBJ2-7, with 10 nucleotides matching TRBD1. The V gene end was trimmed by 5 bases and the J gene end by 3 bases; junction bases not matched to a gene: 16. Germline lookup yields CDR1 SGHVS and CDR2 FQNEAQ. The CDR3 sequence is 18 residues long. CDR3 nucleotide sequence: TGTGCCAGCAGCGGGGGACAGGGGATGACCCTGCACTACTACGAGCAGTACTTC. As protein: CASSGGQGMTLHYYEQYF.

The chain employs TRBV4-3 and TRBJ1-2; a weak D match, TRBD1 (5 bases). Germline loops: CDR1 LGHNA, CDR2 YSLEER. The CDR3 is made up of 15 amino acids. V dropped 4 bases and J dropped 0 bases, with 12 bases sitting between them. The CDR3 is CASSPKDISNYGYTF. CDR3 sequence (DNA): TGCGCCAGCAGCCCCAAGGACATCTCTAACTATGGCTACACCTTC.

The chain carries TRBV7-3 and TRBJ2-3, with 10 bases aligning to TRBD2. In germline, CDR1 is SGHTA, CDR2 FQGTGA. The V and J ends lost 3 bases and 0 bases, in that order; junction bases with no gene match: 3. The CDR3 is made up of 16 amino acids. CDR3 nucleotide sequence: TGTGCCAGCAGCTTGAGCGGGGGGGCTAGCACAGATACGCAGTATTTT. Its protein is CASSLSGGASTDTQYF. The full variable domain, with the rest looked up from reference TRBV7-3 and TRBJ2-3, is GAGVSQTPSNKVTEKGKYVELRCDPISGHTALYWYRQSLGQGPEFLIYFQGTGAADDSGLPNDRFFAVRPEGSVSTLKIQRTERGDSAVYLCASSLSGGASTDTQYFGPGTRLTVL.

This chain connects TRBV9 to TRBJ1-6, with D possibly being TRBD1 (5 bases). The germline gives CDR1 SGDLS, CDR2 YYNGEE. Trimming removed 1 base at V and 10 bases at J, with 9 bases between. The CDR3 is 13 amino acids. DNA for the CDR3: TGTGCCAGCAGCGTATCAGGGTCGTCACCCCTCCACTTT. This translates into CASSVSGSSPLHF. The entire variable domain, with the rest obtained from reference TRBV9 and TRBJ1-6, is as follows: DSGVTQTPKHLITATGQRVTLRCSPRSGDLSVYWYQQSLDQGLQFLIQYYNGEERAKGNILERFSAQQFPDLHSELNLSSLELGDSALYFCASSVSGSSPLHFGNGTRLTVT.

The CDR3: CASSLSRQSNTEAFF. The CDR3 DNA reads TGTGCCAGCAGCTTATCGAGACAGTCGAACACTGAAGCTTTCTTT. The chain uses TRBV7-3 and TRBJ1-1, with a weak D call TRBD1 (5 bases). The germline V and J ends were trimmed by 2 bases and 1 base, with 11 bases remaining between them. Germline CDR1 reads SGHTA; CDR2 reads FQGTGA. CDR3 length: 15 amino acids.

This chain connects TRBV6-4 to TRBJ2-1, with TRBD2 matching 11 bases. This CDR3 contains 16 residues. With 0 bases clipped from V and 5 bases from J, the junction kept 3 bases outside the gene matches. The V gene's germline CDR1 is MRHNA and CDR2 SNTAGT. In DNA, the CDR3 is TGTGCCAGCAGTGACTCCTCTAGCGGGGGGCACAATGAGCAGTTCTTC. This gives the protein CASSDSSSGGHNEQFF.

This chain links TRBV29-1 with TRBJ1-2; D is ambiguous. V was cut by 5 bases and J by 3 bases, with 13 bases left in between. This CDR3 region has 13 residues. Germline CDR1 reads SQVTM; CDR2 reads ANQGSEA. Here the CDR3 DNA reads TGCAGCGTTCGTCCGGCGGTGGACTATGGCTACACCTTC. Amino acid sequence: CSVRPAVDYGYTF.

The CDR3 region is CASSLVLADTQYF. CDR3 nucleotides: TGTGCCAGCAGTTTAGTCCTCGCAGATACGCAGTATTTT. The genes are TRBV28 and TRBJ2-3, with D uncertain. With 2 bases removed from V and 4 bases from J, the gap between germline ends came to 7 bases. The CDR3 loop spans 13 amino acids. Germline V gene sequence: CDR1 MDHEN, CDR2 SYDVKM.

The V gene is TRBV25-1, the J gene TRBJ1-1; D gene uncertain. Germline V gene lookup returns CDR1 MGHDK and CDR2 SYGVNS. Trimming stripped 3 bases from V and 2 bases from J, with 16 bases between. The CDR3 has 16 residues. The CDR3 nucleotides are TGTGCCAGCAGTGACTCCGCACCACAGTTTAACACTGAAGCTTTCTTT. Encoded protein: CASSDSAPQFNTEAFF.

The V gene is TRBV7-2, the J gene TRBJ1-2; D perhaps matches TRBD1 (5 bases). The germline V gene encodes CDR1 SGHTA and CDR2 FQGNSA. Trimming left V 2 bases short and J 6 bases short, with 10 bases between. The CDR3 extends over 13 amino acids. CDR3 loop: CASSLRGVDGYTF. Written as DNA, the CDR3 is TGTGCCAGCAGCTTACGGGGGGTGGATGGCTACACCTTC.

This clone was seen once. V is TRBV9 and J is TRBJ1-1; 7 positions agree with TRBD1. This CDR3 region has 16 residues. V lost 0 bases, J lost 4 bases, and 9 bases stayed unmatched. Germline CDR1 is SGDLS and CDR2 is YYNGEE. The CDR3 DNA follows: TGTGCCAGCAGCGTAGGGGGCAGGGGGGTTAGCACTGAAGCTTTCTTT. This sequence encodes CASSVGGRGVSTEAFF.

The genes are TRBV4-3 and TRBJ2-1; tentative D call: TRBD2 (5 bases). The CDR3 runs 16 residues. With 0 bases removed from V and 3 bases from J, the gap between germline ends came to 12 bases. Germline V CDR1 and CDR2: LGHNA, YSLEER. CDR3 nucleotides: TGCGCCAGCAGCCAAGAGAGTCGGGGTAACTACAATGAGCAGTTCTTC. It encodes CASSQESRGNYNEQFF.

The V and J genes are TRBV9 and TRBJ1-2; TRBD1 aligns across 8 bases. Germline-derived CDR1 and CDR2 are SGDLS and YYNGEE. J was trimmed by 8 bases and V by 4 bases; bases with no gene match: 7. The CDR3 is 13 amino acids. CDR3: CASSPGQGRGYTF. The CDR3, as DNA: TGTGCCAGCAGCCCAGGACAGGGCCGCGGCTACACCTTC.

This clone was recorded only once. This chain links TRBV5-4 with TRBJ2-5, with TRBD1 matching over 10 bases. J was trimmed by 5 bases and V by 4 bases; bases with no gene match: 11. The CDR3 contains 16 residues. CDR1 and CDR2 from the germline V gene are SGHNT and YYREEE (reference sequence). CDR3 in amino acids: CASSMEPGQGSETQYF. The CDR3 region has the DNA TGTGCCAGCAGCATGGAGCCGGGACAGGGGAGCGAGACCCAGTACTTC.

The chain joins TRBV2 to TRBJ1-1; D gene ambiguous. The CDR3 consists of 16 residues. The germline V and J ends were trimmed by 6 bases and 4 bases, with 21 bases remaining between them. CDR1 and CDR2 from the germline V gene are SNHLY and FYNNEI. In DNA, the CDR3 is TGTGCCAGCAGAATGGGAGGGCGGGGAGGAGGCACTGAAGCTTTCTTT. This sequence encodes CASRMGGRGGGTEAFF. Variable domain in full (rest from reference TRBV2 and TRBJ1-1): EPEVTQTPSHQVTQMGQEVILRCVPISNHLYFYWYRQILGQKVEFLVSFYNNEISEKSEIFDDQFSVERPDGSNFTLKIRSTKLEDSAMYFCASRMGGRGGGTEAFFGQGTRLTVV.

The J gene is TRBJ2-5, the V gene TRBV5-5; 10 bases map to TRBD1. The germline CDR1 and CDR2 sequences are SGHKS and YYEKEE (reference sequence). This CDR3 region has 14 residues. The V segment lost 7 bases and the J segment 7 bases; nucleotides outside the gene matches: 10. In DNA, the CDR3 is TGTGCCAGCGAGACAGGGGGCTTAGGGGGGACCCAGTACTTC. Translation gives CASETGGLGGTQYF.

CDR3 residues: CASSYRSGVSYNEQFF. CDR3 in DNA: TGTGCCAGCAGTTACCGAAGCGGGGTCTCCTACAATGAGCAGTTCTTC. The chain is built from TRBV6-5 and TRBJ2-1; 7 bases match TRBD2. Per the germline V gene, CDR1 is MNHEY and CDR2 is SVGAGI. Trimming at V came to 2 bases and at J to 0 bases, leaving 4 bases not matched to a gene. The CDR3 loop spans 16 amino acids.

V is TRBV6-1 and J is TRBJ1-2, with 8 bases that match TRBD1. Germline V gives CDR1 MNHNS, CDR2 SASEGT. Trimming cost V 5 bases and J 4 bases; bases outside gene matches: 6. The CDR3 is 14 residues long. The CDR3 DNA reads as TGTGCCAGCAGTCCGCTCGACAGGGGCTATGGCTACACCTTC. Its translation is CASSPLDRGYGYTF.

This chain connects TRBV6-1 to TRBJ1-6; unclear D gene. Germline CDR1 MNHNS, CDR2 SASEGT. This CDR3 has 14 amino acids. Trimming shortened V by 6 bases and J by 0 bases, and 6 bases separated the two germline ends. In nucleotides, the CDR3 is TGTGCCAGCAGATCCCGCTCCTATAATTCACCCCTCCACTTT. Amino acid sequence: CASRSRSYNSPLHF.

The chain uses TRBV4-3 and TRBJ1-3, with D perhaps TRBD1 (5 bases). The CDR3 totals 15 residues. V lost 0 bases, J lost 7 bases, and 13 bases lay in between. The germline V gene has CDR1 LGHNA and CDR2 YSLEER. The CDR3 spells CASSQDGGVWNTIYF. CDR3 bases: TGCGCCAGCAGCCAAGACGGAGGGGTTTGGAACACCATATATTTT.

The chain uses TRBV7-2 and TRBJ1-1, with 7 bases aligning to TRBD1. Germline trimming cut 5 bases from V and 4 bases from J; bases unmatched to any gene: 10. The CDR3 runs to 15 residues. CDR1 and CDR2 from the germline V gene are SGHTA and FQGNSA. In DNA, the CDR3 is TGTGCCAGCAGCAGCTGGGGCAGGGGGTCCACTGAAGCTTTCTTT. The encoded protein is CASSSWGRGSTEAFF. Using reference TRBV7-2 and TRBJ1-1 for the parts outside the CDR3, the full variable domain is GAGVSQSPSNKVTEKGKDVELRCDPISGHTALYWYRQSLGQGLEFLIYFQGNSAPDKSGLPSDRFSAERTGGSVSTLTIQRTQQEDSAVYLCASSSWGRGSTEAFFGQGTRLTVV.

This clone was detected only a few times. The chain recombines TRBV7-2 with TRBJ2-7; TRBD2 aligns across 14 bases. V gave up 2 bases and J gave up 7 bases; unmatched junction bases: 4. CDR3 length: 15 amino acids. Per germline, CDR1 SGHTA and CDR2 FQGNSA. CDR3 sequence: CASSLPRTSGGEQYF. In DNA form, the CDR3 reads TGTGCCAGCAGCTTACCCCGGACTAGCGGGGGGGAGCAGTACTTC.

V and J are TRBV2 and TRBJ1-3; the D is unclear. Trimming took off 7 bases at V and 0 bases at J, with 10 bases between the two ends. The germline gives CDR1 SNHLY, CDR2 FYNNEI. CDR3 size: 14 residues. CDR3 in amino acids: CASNVLSSGNTIYF. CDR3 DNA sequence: TGTGCCAGCAATGTCCTTAGCTCTGGAAACACCATATATTTT.

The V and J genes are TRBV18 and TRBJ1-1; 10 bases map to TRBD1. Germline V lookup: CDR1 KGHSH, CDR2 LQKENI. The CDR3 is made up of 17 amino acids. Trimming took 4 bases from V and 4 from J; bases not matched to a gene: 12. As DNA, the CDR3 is TGTGCCAGCTCACTTACCGGGACAGGGGCCTTTAGCACTGAAGCTTTCTTT. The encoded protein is CASSLTGTGAFSTEAFF. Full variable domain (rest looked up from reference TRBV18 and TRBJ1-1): NAGVMQNPRHLVRRRGQEARLRCSPMKGHSHVYWYRQLPEEGLKFMVYLQKENIIDESGMPKERFSAEFPKEGPSILRIQQVVRGDSAAYFCASSLTGTGAFSTEAFFGQGTRLTVV.